The rows below give T cell receptor beta chains drawn from one sample of a study of glioma-infiltrating T cells after dendritic cell vaccination. TCRdb keeps only in-frame clones here, not all; method: immunoSEQ multiplex PCR. The profile shows about 92,000 clones, 65% to 90% of them singletons. This sample comprised blood, obtained before dendritic cell vaccination. Every receptor here comes from a human donor with glioblastoma. CDR3s include the opening cysteine and the closing phenylalanine or tryptophan. The D gene is left open where the match is weak. Size tells how often a clone was seen (once, few, many) or the class of an expanded clone, and some rows leave it out.

CDR3 length: 13; clone size: NA; V gene: TRBV28; J gene: TRBJ2-7; D gene: TRBD2; CDR3 protein: CASSLAGDYEQYF; CDR3 DNA: TGTGCCAGCAGCCTAGCGGGAGACTACGAGCAGTACTTC
CDR3 length: 16; clone size: NA; V gene: TRBV5-6; J gene: TRBJ2-5; D gene: NA; CDR3 protein: CASSWRASHFQETQYF; CDR3 DNA: TGTGCCAGCAGCTGGAGAGCCTCACACTTTCAAGAGACCCAGTACTTC
CDR3 length: 13; clone size: once; V gene: TRBV6-5; J gene: TRBJ1-1; D gene: NA; CDR3 protein: CASSQGRETEAFF; CDR3 DNA: TGTGCCAGCAGTCAGGGGCGGGAGACTGAAGCTTTCTTT
CDR3 length: 16; clone size: NA; V gene: TRBV5-6; J gene: TRBJ2-7; D gene: TRBD1; CDR3 protein: CASSLLQGAGTYEQYF; CDR3 DNA: TGTGCCAGCAGCCTCCTACAGGGGGCAGGAACCTACGAGCAGTACTTC
CDR3 length: 13; clone size: NA; V gene: TRBV5-1; J gene: TRBJ2-7; D gene: TRBD2; CDR3 protein: CASSVLAGFEQYF; CDR3 DNA: TGCGCCAGCAGCGTCCTAGCGGGGTTCGAGCAGTACTTC
CDR3 length: 17; clone size: NA; V gene: TRBV30; J gene: TRBJ2-1; D gene: NA; CDR3 protein: CAWRGRGNYGTYNEQFF; CDR3 DNA: TGTGCCTGGAGGGGCAGGGGAAATTATGGGACCTACAATGAGCAGTTCTTC
CDR3 length: 14; clone size: NA; V gene: TRBV5-1; J gene: TRBJ2-5; D gene: NA; CDR3 protein: CASSPVGGQETQYF; CDR3 DNA: TGCGCCAGCAGTCCGGTTGGGGGGCAAGAGACCCAGTACTTC
CDR3 length: 14; clone size: once; V gene: TRBV18; J gene: TRBJ2-7; D gene: NA; CDR3 protein: CASSPEEGAYEQYF; CDR3 DNA: TGTGCCAGCTCACCGGAGGAGGGGGCTTACGAGCAGTACTTC
CDR3 length: 16; clone size: once; V gene: TRBV18; J gene: TRBJ1-2; D gene: NA; CDR3 protein: CASSPLGQGTNYGYTF; CDR3 DNA: TGTGCCAGCTCACCCCTGGGGCAGGGAACTAACTATGGCTACACCTTC
CDR3 length: 15; clone size: NA; V gene: TRBV2; J gene: TRBJ1-4; D gene: TRBD1; CDR3 protein: CASSRTGGGNEKLFF; CDR3 DNA: TGTGCCAGCAGCCGAACAGGGGGTGGCAATGAAAAACTGTTTTTT
CDR3 length: 13; clone size: NA; V gene: TRBV19; J gene: TRBJ2-5; D gene: NA; CDR3 protein: CASSGDFQETQYF; CDR3 DNA: TGTGCCAGTAGTGGGGACTTCCAAGAGACCCAGTACTTC
CDR3 length: 15; clone size: NA; V gene: TRBV19; J gene: TRBJ2-7; D gene: NA; CDR3 protein: CASSIALYPSYEQYF; CDR3 DNA: TGTGCCAGTAGTATAGCCCTATATCCAAGTTACGAGCAGTACTTC
CDR3 length: 14; clone size: NA; V gene: TRBV4-1; J gene: TRBJ2-7; D gene: NA; CDR3 protein: CASSQDWGAYEQYF; CDR3 DNA: TGCGCCAGCAGCCAAGATTGGGGGGCCTACGAGCAGTACTTC
CDR3 length: 13; clone size: NA; V gene: TRBV27; J gene: TRBJ1-5; D gene: NA; CDR3 protein: CASRTGSDQPQHF; CDR3 DNA: TGTGCCAGCAGAACAGGGTCGGATCAGCCCCAGCATTTT
CDR3 length: 15; clone size: few; V gene: TRBV18; J gene: TRBJ2-5; D gene: NA; CDR3 protein: CASSRSTPYQETQYF; CDR3 DNA: TGTGCCAGCTCACGGTCGACTCCGTACCAAGAGACCCAGTACTTC
CDR3 length: 16; clone size: NA; V gene: TRBV4-1; J gene: TRBJ1-5; D gene: NA; CDR3 protein: CASSHPLGGSNQPQHF; CDR3 DNA: TGCGCCAGCAGCCATCCGCTCGGGGGGAGCAATCAGCCCCAGCATTTT
CDR3 length: 15; clone size: NA; V gene: TRBV6-5; J gene: TRBJ2-7; D gene: TRBD2; CDR3 protein: CASSYSSGGPYEQYF; CDR3 DNA: TGTGCCAGCAGTTACTCTAGCGGGGGGCCCTACGAGCAGTACTTC
CDR3 length: 15; clone size: few; V gene: TRBV7-9; J gene: TRBJ2-5; D gene: TRBD2; CDR3 protein: CASRPTSAGQETQYF; CDR3 DNA: TGTGCCAGCAGGCCGACTAGCGCCGGCCAAGAGACCCAGTACTTC
CDR3 length: 15; clone size: NA; V gene: TRBV7-2; J gene: TRBJ2-7; D gene: NA; CDR3 protein: CASSFYGGQNYEQYF; CDR3 DNA: TGTGCCAGCAGCTTTTATGGTGGCCAAAACTACGAGCAGTACTTC
CDR3 length: 14; clone size: NA; V gene: TRBV2; J gene: TRBJ2-5; D gene: TRBD2; CDR3 protein: CASRRLAGEETQYF; CDR3 DNA: TGTGCCAGCAGGCGACTAGCGGGGGAAGAGACCCAGTACTTC
CDR3 length: 17; clone size: NA; V gene: TRBV5-4; J gene: TRBJ1-6; D gene: NA; CDR3 protein: CASSLSGFGSYNSPLHF; CDR3 DNA: TGTGCCAGCAGCTTGTCGGGGTTTGGCTCCTATAATTCACCCCTCCACTTT
CDR3 length: 17; clone size: NA; V gene: TRBV19; J gene: TRBJ2-1; D gene: NA; CDR3 protein: CASSIDLQGPIYNEQFF; CDR3 DNA: TGTGCCAGTAGTATAGACCTACAGGGCCCGATCTACAATGAGCAGTTCTTC
CDR3 length: 15; clone size: NA; V gene: TRBV2; J gene: TRBJ2-7; D gene: TRBD1; CDR3 protein: CASSEAGQESYEQYF; CDR3 DNA: TGTGCCAGCAGTGAAGCCGGACAGGAGTCCTACGAGCAGTACTTC
CDR3 length: 14; clone size: NA; V gene: TRBV7-3; J gene: TRBJ2-3; D gene: NA; CDR3 protein: CASSSRGGTDTQYF; CDR3 DNA: TGTGCCAGCAGCTCCAGGGGTGGCACAGATACGCAGTATTTT
CDR3 length: 11; clone size: NA; V gene: TRBV6-5; J gene: TRBJ2-1; D gene: NA; CDR3 protein: CASSNGGEQFF; CDR3 DNA: TGTGCCAGCAGTAACGGGGGTGAGCAGTTCTTC
CDR3 length: 15; clone size: once; V gene: TRBV7-2; J gene: TRBJ2-3; D gene: TRBD1; CDR3 protein: CASSSNRGNTDTQYF; CDR3 DNA: TGTGCCAGCAGCTCAAACAGGGGGAACACAGATACGCAGTATTTT
CDR3 length: 18; clone size: NA; V gene: TRBV25-1; J gene: TRBJ2-1; D gene: NA; CDR3 protein: CASSEYFSGVGSYNEQFF; CDR3 DNA: TGTGCCAGCAGTGAATACTTCTCCGGAGTTGGGTCCTACAATGAGCAGTTCTTC
CDR3 length: 14; clone size: NA; V gene: TRBV9; J gene: TRBJ1-5; D gene: NA; CDR3 protein: CASSVDGSNQPQHF; CDR3 DNA: TGTGCCAGCAGCGTAGATGGCAGCAATCAGCCCCAGCATTTT
CDR3 length: 18; clone size: NA; V gene: TRBV19; J gene: TRBJ1-5; D gene: NA; CDR3 protein: CASSISSRTPFLEQPQHF; CDR3 DNA: TGTGCCAGTAGTATTTCCTCGAGGACTCCTTTTTTAGAGCAGCCCCAGCATTTT
CDR3 length: 16; clone size: NA; V gene: TRBV15; J gene: TRBJ2-7; D gene: TRBD1; CDR3 protein: CATSRGLDRGQNEQYF; CDR3 DNA: TGTGCCACCAGCAGAGGCCTCGACAGGGGGCAGAACGAGCAGTACTTC
CDR3 length: 15; clone size: NA; V gene: TRBV6-5; J gene: TRBJ1-3; D gene: TRBD1; CDR3 protein: CASRSGQGDRNTIYF; CDR3 DNA: TGTGCCAGCAGGAGCGGACAGGGGGACCGAAACACCATATATTTT
CDR3 length: 15; clone size: NA; V gene: TRBV7-9; J gene: TRBJ2-5; D gene: TRBD1; CDR3 protein: CASSLTGGSMETQYF; CDR3 DNA: TGTGCCAGCAGCCTGACAGGGGGATCAATGGAGACCCAGTACTTC
CDR3 length: 16; clone size: NA; V gene: TRBV30; J gene: TRBJ2-3; D gene: TRBD2; CDR3 protein: CAWRPGTSGNTDTQYF; CDR3 DNA: TGTGCCTGGCGCCCCGGGACTAGCGGGAATACAGATACGCAGTATTTT
CDR3 length: 12; clone size: NA; V gene: TRBV7-9; J gene: TRBJ1-5; D gene: NA; CDR3 protein: CASSLGPQAQHF; CDR3 DNA: TGTGCCAGCAGCTTAGGTCCCCAGGCCCAGCATTTT
CDR3 length: 12; clone size: NA; V gene: TRBV19; J gene: TRBJ2-7; D gene: NA; CDR3 protein: CASSIGEHHLYF; CDR3 DNA: TGTGCCAGTAGTATAGGTGAGCACCATCTGTACTTC
CDR3 length: 16; clone size: NA; V gene: TRBV7-8; J gene: TRBJ1-2; D gene: TRBD1; CDR3 protein: CASSRTTGAANYGYTF; CDR3 DNA: TGTGCCAGCAGCCGAACGACAGGGGCCGCTAACTATGGCTACACCTTC
CDR3 length: 14; clone size: once; V gene: TRBV15; J gene: TRBJ2-3; D gene: NA; CDR3 protein: CATSRSSSTDTQYF; CDR3 DNA: TGTGCCACCAGCAGGAGTTCCAGCACAGATACGCAGTATTTT
CDR3 length: 14; clone size: NA; V gene: TRBV5-4; J gene: TRBJ2-5; D gene: TRBD1; CDR3 protein: CASSSGQPGETQYF; CDR3 DNA: TGTGCCAGCAGCTCGGGACAGCCTGGGGAGACCCAGTACTTC
CDR3 length: 12; clone size: NA; V gene: TRBV29-1; J gene: TRBJ2-5; D gene: TRBD2; CDR3 protein: CSVNLAEETQYF; CDR3 DNA: TGCAGCGTCAACCTAGCGGAAGAGACCCAGTACTTC
CDR3 length: 12; clone size: NA; V gene: TRBV5-4; J gene: TRBJ2-7; D gene: NA; CDR3 protein: CASSPGGTEQYF; CDR3 DNA: TGTGCCAGCAGCCCTGGAGGCACCGAGCAGTACTTC
CDR3 length: 15; clone size: few; V gene: TRBV6-4; J gene: TRBJ2-3; D gene: NA; CDR3 protein: CASSETQGSTDTQYF; CDR3 DNA: TGTGCCAGCAGTGAGACCCAGGGTAGCACAGATACGCAGTATTTT
CDR3 length: 15; clone size: NA; V gene: TRBV6-1; J gene: TRBJ2-7; D gene: TRBD2; CDR3 protein: CASSRTSGIPWEQYF; CDR3 DNA: TGTGCCAGCAGTCGGACTAGCGGTATTCCCTGGGAGCAGTACTTC
CDR3 length: 12; clone size: NA; V gene: TRBV2; J gene: TRBJ2-5; D gene: TRBD1; CDR3 protein: CASSQGEETQYF; CDR3 DNA: TGTGCCAGCAGTCAGGGGGAGGAGACCCAGTACTTC
CDR3 length: 15; clone size: NA; V gene: TRBV5-6; J gene: TRBJ2-1; D gene: TRBD2; CDR3 protein: CASSLEASGRHEQFF; CDR3 DNA: TGTGCCAGCAGCTTGGAAGCTAGCGGGAGGCATGAGCAGTTCTTC
CDR3 length: 17; clone size: NA; V gene: TRBV7-9; J gene: TRBJ2-7; D gene: NA; CDR3 protein: CASSLITVDRTPYEQYF; CDR3 DNA: TGTGCCAGCAGCTTAATCACGGTTGACAGGACCCCCTACGAGCAGTACTTC
CDR3 length: 15; clone size: NA; V gene: TRBV19; J gene: TRBJ2-5; D gene: NA; CDR3 protein: CASSIDAGGGETQYF; CDR3 DNA: TGTGCCAGTAGTATAGATGCCGGGGGAGGCGAGACCCAGTACTTC
CDR3 length: 14; clone size: NA; V gene: TRBV9; J gene: TRBJ1-1; D gene: NA; CDR3 protein: CASSPRGGNTEAFF; CDR3 DNA: TGTGCCAGCAGCCCCCGGGGAGGGAACACTGAAGCTTTCTTT
CDR3 length: 16; clone size: NA; V gene: TRBV6-6; J gene: TRBJ2-7; D gene: TRBD1; CDR3 protein: CASSYGTTTGAYEQYF; CDR3 DNA: TGTGCCAGCAGTTACGGCACGACGACAGGGGCCTACGAGCAGTACTTC